What follows is one T cell receptor beta chain and its context. The target antigen is unknown. Isolated per sample were at least 7 million PBMCs. A second PCR, run for about 7 to 11 cycles, used a sample-barcoded 5' primer plus a J-beta primer mix. TCRdb reprocessed the 5' RACE reads with MiXCR, giving one entry per CDR3 protein. The sample lists 1.5 million or so distinct CDR3 sequences; 40% to 45% were seen once. Looked up from germline, CDR1 is MNHEY and CDR2 is SVGEGT. Between the trimmed V and J ends, which lost 2 bases and 4 bases, there was a span of 12 bases. The length of the CDR3 is 15 residues. The data belong to a study of blood T cells in healthy people across ages. Study-level information: Using template switching, researchers captured about one barcoded beta molecule for each two T cells. Study-wide results and limits: Per-million-T-cell TCR beta diversity fell roughly linearly with age. Naive T cell percentage strongly correlated with TCR beta diversity.

The chain recombines TRBV6-2 or TRBV6-3 with TRBJ1-5, with D possibly being TRBD1 (5 bases). This receptor was taken from a woman under 30 in good health. Sequenced sample: blood. As DNA, the CDR3 is TGTGCCAGCAGTTACAAGGGGAGGGAAAATCAGCCCCAGCATTTT. Translating it yields CASSYKGRENQPQHF.